One sample yielded the 5 T cell receptor beta chains listed below, sequenced in a study of cytotoxic CD8 clonotypes in ibrutinib-treated CLL. Data came from immunoSEQ multiplex PCR; TCRdb stores just in-frame clones and leaves some out. The table lists about 160,000 clones, 70% to 90% of them singletons. Sequencing was performed on PBMCs, taken at disease progression, from a patient treated with ibrutinib. All receptors derive from a human donor with chronic lymphocytic leukemia.

V gene TRBV6-5 combines with J gene TRBJ1-2; D is possibly TRBD1 (5 bases). The CDR3 totals 13 residues. Trimming shortened V by 5 bases and J by 4 bases, and 11 bases separated the two germline ends. Per germline, CDR1 MNHEY and CDR2 SVGAGI. The CDR3 here is CASSGTLPYGYTF. The CDR3 coding sequence is TGTGCCAGCAGTGGGACTCTACCCTATGGCTACACCTTC.

V gene TRBV18 combines with J gene TRBJ1-5; D not resolved. V shed 8 bases and J shed 0 bases, with 8 bases lying between them. Germline lookup yields CDR1 KGHSH and CDR2 LQKENI. The length of the CDR3 is 13 residues. CDR3 amino acids: CASMSSSNQPQHF. CDR3 bases: TGTGCCAGCATGTCGAGTAGCAATCAGCCCCAGCATTTT.

The rearrangement joins TRBV18 to TRBJ1-4; a possible D gene is TRBD1 (6 bases). The CDR3 runs to 15 residues. The V end was cut by 5 bases, the J end by 3 bases, with 13 bases between. Looked up from germline, CDR1 is KGHSH and CDR2 is LQKENI. The CDR3 DNA reads TGTGCCAGCTCATCATCAGGGGTATCTAATGAAAAACTGTTTTTT. Translating it yields CASSSSGVSNEKLFF.

This chain connects TRBV7-3 to TRBJ2-3, with TRBD2 identical over 7 bases. The germline CDR1 and CDR2 sequences are SGHTA and FQGTGA. Germline trimming cut 1 base from V and 0 bases from J; bases unmatched to any gene: 13. This CDR3 spans 19 amino acids. CDR3 residues: CASSLRPISGMPSTDTQYF. As DNA, the CDR3 is TGTGCCAGCAGCTTAAGACCCATAAGCGGGATGCCTAGCACAGATACGCAGTATTTT. Variable domain in full (rest from reference TRBV7-3 and TRBJ2-3): GAGVSQTPSNKVTEKGKYVELRCDPISGHTALYWYRQSLGQGPEFLIYFQGTGAADDSGLPNDRFFAVRPEGSVSTLKIQRTERGDSAVYLCASSLRPISGMPSTDTQYFGPGTRLTVL.

This chain uses TRBV7-9 with TRBJ1-2, with D possibly being TRBD1 (5 bases). The CDR3 contains 14 residues. Trimming cost V 0 bases and J 6 bases, with 11 bases left between them. Germline values: CDR1 SEHNR, CDR2 FQNEAQ (reference sequence). This CDR3 is CASSLAAGTDGYTF. As DNA, the CDR3 is TGTGCCAGCAGCTTAGCTGCAGGGACGGATGGCTACACCTTC.